A single TCR beta chain is shown here with its context. This clonotype was seen a few times. The specificity of this receptor is unknown. No much larger clone exists at a distance of one base, and base qualities are not known. This entry belongs to a study of identical twins (dated by TCRdb to between 2015 and 2016). About the investigation overall: To test whether fetal clonotypes persist, this study deep-sequenced TCR alpha and beta repertoires from monozygotic twins, from unrelated adults of various ages, and from cord blood. To rule out contamination, the twin experiments were replicated at different times with different library preparation protocols. What the research found in general, with its limitations: Excess twin sharing in beta out-of-frame sequences was weaker because fewer shared sequences lowered the signal-to-noise ratio. Because the same donors could not be followed over many years, the conclusions depended on cross-sectional statistical analysis. Fewer insertions were carried by abundant cord blood beta clonotypes, a similar but weaker trend appeared in young adult naive repertoires, and no such trend appeared in memory repertoires. Recombination models systematically underestimated out-of-frame TCR alpha sharing in monozygotic twins but agreed with sharing between unrelated individuals. Compared with coincidental sharing between unrelated individuals, out-of-frame TCR alpha sequences shared between twins showed an excess of sequences with low generation probability. Invariant T cells such as MAIT and iNKT could partly confound zero-insertion analyses, although diverse VJ usage argued against such confounding for most clonotypes.

All donors were healthy Caucasians. Library creation used 5' RACE. Data came from an Illumina HiSeq 2000. Template switching introduced a universal primer binding site; the final cDNA contained a unique molecular identifier, enabling accurate counting of TCR cDNA molecules. Specific primers in the conserved constant-segment region were used to synthesize first-strand cDNA for the TCR alpha and beta chains. Each cDNA library was double barcoded, with a SMART-Mk sample barcode plus Illumina barcodes, to control for contamination. Two successive PCR steps introduced TruSeq adapter sequences along with Illumina sample barcodes. The Illumina HiSeq platform was used with custom primers to sequence TCR alpha and beta cDNA libraries. In the paper's pipeline: MiGEC was used to process raw reads and extract unique molecular identifiers, and MiXCR was used to find CDR3 positions. For each individual, recombination models were inferred using an EM algorithm with the repgenHMM and IGoR tools. Shared clonotype analysis was performed with the tcR package in R, normalizing sharing by the product of cloneset sizes. To study raw recombination without the effects of thymic and clonal selection, out-of-frame nonproductive sequences were analyzed. TCRdb reprocessing: public reads trimmed at Q25 with fastp, clones called with MiXCR, in-frame beta chains kept. Rows are combined by CDR3 protein, so each entry shows the most common genes and DNA. TCRdb's processing, not the authors' own work, is the source of the V and J calls. This sample is represented by 1.5 million to 2 million distinct CDR3 sequences; roughly 35% of them were singletons. Of the sample, approximately 0.25% is held by the ten largest clones.

The junction shows trimming of 6 bases on V and 3 bases on J, plus 17 bases between the germline ends. From the cysteine up to the phenylalanine, the CDR3 has a length of 15 residues. Just the 45-base CDR3 DNA is kept, in frame starting at base 1. CDR1 and CDR2 are read off the germline V gene (reference sequence) as DFQATT and SNEGSKA. The rearrangement joined TRBV20-1 to TRBJ1-4; the D gene lacks a confident call. The sample comprised cord blood. This TCR was recovered from a newborn girl in good health. The CDR3 sequence is CSALRTAGPNEKLFF. The nucleotide sequence is given as TGCAGTGCCCTACGGACGGCTGGCCCTAATGAAAAACTGTTTTTT.